The rows below give T cell receptor beta chains drawn from one sample of a study of cytomegalovirus exposure and HLA in healthy donors. Assay used: immunoSEQ multiplex PCR; TCRdb lists only in-frame clones, some missing. The repertoire table contains 200,000 to 250,000 clones. The sequencing input was PBMCs. The receptors were gathered from a woman aged 25-40 years in good health and CMV-seropositive. CDR3s include the opening cysteine and the closing phenylalanine or tryptophan. Fields, in order: CDR3 protein, CDR3 DNA, J gene, D gene, V gene. The D gene is left open where the match is weak.

CDR3aa: CASSYSRDSSYEQYF
CDR3nt: TGTGCCAGCAGTTACTCGAGGGACAGCTCCTACGAGCAGTACTTC
j_gene: TRBJ2-7
d_gene: TRBD1
v_gene: TRBV6-5

CDR3aa: CASSPPRGNYLETQYF
CDR3nt: TGTGCCAGCAGCCCCCCGCGGGGAAACTACTTAGAGACCCAGTACTTC
j_gene: TRBJ2-5
d_gene: -
v_gene: TRBV9

CDR3aa: CASSLGTTGGYGYTF
CDR3nt: TGCGCCAGCAGCTTGGGGACTACAGGGGGATATGGCTACACCTTC
j_gene: TRBJ1-2
d_gene: TRBD1
v_gene: TRBV5-1

CDR3aa: CATRTSGNDNEQFF
CDR3nt: TGTGCCACCCGGACTAGCGGGAATGACAATGAACAGTTCTTC
j_gene: TRBJ2-1
d_gene: TRBD2
v_gene: TRBV10-3

CDR3aa: CASSASGTPLGRNEQFF
CDR3nt: TGCGCCAGCAGCGCGTCCGGGACTCCCCTCGGGAGGAATGAGCAGTTCTTC
j_gene: TRBJ2-1
d_gene: TRBD2
v_gene: TRBV5-1

CDR3aa: CATSRSGSSYNEKLFF
CDR3nt: TGTGCCACCAGCAGATCGGGAAGTAGTTACAATGAAAAACTGTTTTTT
j_gene: TRBJ1-4
d_gene: -
v_gene: TRBV15

CDR3aa: CASSVGTQGGDEKLFF
CDR3nt: TGTGCCAGCAGCGTAGGCACTCAGGGGGGCGATGAAAAACTGTTTTTT
j_gene: TRBJ1-4
d_gene: TRBD1
v_gene: TRBV9

CDR3aa: CSASGSRPDTQYF
CDR3nt: TGCAGCGCGAGCGGGAGTAGGCCAGATACGCAGTATTTT
j_gene: TRBJ2-3
d_gene: TRBD2
v_gene: TRBV29-1

CDR3aa: CASMGPRQGAPPLHF
CDR3nt: TGTGCCAGTATGGGGCCGCGACAGGGAGCTCCACCCCTCCACTTT
j_gene: TRBJ1-6
d_gene: TRBD1
v_gene: TRBV19

CDR3aa: CASSLTAASGNTIYF
CDR3nt: TGCGCCAGCAGCTTGACAGCAGCCTCTGGAAACACCATATATTTT
j_gene: TRBJ1-3
d_gene: -
v_gene: TRBV5-1

CDR3aa: CATSRAIGNQYEAFF
CDR3nt: TGTGCCACCAGCAGAGCAATCGGGAATCAGTATGAAGCTTTCTTT
j_gene: TRBJ1-1
d_gene: -
v_gene: TRBV15

CDR3aa: CASSYSQYEQYF
CDR3nt: TGTGCCAGCAGTTACTCCCAGTACGAGCAGTACTTC
j_gene: TRBJ2-7
d_gene: -
v_gene: TRBV6-5

CDR3aa: CASSLSTRTGYTEAFF
CDR3nt: TGTGCCAGCTCACTCTCGACAAGGACAGGGTACACTGAAGCTTTCTTT
j_gene: TRBJ1-1
d_gene: TRBD1
v_gene: TRBV18

CDR3aa: CASSFGTDNQPQHF
CDR3nt: TGCGCCAGCAGCTTTGGGACAGACAATCAGCCCCAGCATTTT
j_gene: TRBJ1-5
d_gene: TRBD1
v_gene: TRBV5-1

CDR3aa: CASGTGDEKLFF
CDR3nt: TGTGCCAGCGGGACAGGGGACGAAAAACTGTTTTTT
j_gene: TRBJ1-4
d_gene: TRBD1
v_gene: TRBV9

CDR3aa: CASSLASGREAQYF
CDR3nt: TGCGCCAGCAGCTTGGCGTCAGGAAGGGAGGCCCAGTACTTC
j_gene: TRBJ2-5
d_gene: -
v_gene: TRBV5-1

CDR3aa: CASIDRGNQPQHF
CDR3nt: TGTGCCAGCATTGACAGGGGCAATCAGCCCCAGCATTTT
j_gene: TRBJ1-5
d_gene: TRBD1
v_gene: TRBV28

CDR3aa: CSVEEEGAPYEQYF
CDR3nt: TGCAGCGTTGAAGAAGAGGGGGCACCGTACGAGCAGTACTTC
j_gene: TRBJ2-7
d_gene: TRBD1
v_gene: TRBV29-1

CDR3aa: CASSGDRGVSQPQHF
CDR3nt: TGTGCCAGCAGTGGGGACAGGGGAGTTAGTCAGCCCCAGCATTTT
j_gene: TRBJ1-5
d_gene: TRBD1
v_gene: TRBV6-1

CDR3aa: CAWRILSFAEAFF
CDR3nt: TGTGCCTGGAGGATCCTGAGCTTCGCTGAAGCTTTCTTT
j_gene: TRBJ1-1
d_gene: -
v_gene: TRBV30

CDR3aa: CASSAGQANTEAFF
CDR3nt: TGTGCCAGCAGTGCGGGACAGGCTAACACTGAAGCTTTCTTT
j_gene: TRBJ1-1
d_gene: TRBD1
v_gene: TRBV6-4

CDR3aa: CASSQEGGGQSQPQHF
CDR3nt: TGCGCCAGCAGCCAAGAAGGAGGGGGCCAGAGTCAGCCCCAGCATTTT
j_gene: TRBJ1-5
d_gene: TRBD1
v_gene: TRBV4-1

CDR3aa: CASSLGQGTGELFF
CDR3nt: TGTGCCAGCAGTTTGGGACAGGGGACCGGGGAGCTGTTTTTT
j_gene: TRBJ2-2
d_gene: TRBD1
v_gene: TRBV27

CDR3aa: CASSPGQFQETQYF
CDR3nt: TGTGCCAGCTCACCAGGGCAGTTCCAAGAGACCCAGTACTTC
j_gene: TRBJ2-5
d_gene: -
v_gene: TRBV18

CDR3aa: CASSLAGQGYEQYF
CDR3nt: TGTGCCAGCAGCTTAGCGGGACAGGGGTACGAGCAGTACTTC
j_gene: TRBJ2-7
d_gene: TRBD1
v_gene: TRBV7-6

CDR3aa: CASSIALAFNQPQHF
CDR3nt: TGTGCCAGTAGTATCGCACTCGCGTTCAATCAGCCCCAGCATTTT
j_gene: TRBJ1-5
d_gene: -
v_gene: TRBV19

CDR3aa: CASSQTNMNTEAFF
CDR3nt: TGTGCCAGCAGTCAGACAAACATGAACACTGAAGCTTTCTTT
j_gene: TRBJ1-1
d_gene: -
v_gene: TRBV6-5

CDR3aa: CASSPLGAGRDNEQFF
CDR3nt: TGTGCCAGCTCACCACTCGGAGCGGGACGGGACAATGAGCAGTTCTTC
j_gene: TRBJ2-1
d_gene: TRBD2
v_gene: TRBV18

CDR3aa: CATSRDRGLYEQYF
CDR3nt: TGTGCCACCAGCAGAGATCGTGGCCTCTACGAGCAGTACTTC
j_gene: TRBJ2-7
d_gene: -
v_gene: TRBV15

CDR3aa: CASSTDAPPGYTF
CDR3nt: TGTGCCAGCAGCACAGACGCACCACCTGGCTACACCTTC
j_gene: TRBJ1-2
d_gene: -
v_gene: TRBV6-1

CDR3aa: CASSQDPASGRAQEQYF
CDR3nt: TGCGCCAGCAGCCAAGATCCCGCTAGCGGGAGGGCCCAAGAGCAGTACTTC
j_gene: TRBJ2-7
d_gene: TRBD2
v_gene: TRBV4-3

CDR3aa: CASWGGRDMNTEAFF
CDR3nt: TGTGCCAGCTGGGGGGGTAGGGACATGAACACTGAAGCTTTCTTT
j_gene: TRBJ1-1
d_gene: -
v_gene: TRBV2

CDR3aa: CASSPRDTEAFF
CDR3nt: TGTGCCAGCAGCCCGCGAGACACTGAAGCTTTCTTT
j_gene: TRBJ1-1
d_gene: -
v_gene: TRBV7-9

CDR3aa: CASSVRGYGETQYF
CDR3nt: TGTGCCAGCAGCGTTAGGGGGTACGGGGAGACCCAGTACTTC
j_gene: TRBJ2-5
d_gene: -
v_gene: TRBV9

CDR3aa: CASSFTGGDTEAFF
CDR3nt: TGCGCCAGCAGCTTCACGGGGGGGGACACTGAAGCTTTCTTT
j_gene: TRBJ1-1
d_gene: -
v_gene: TRBV5-1

CDR3aa: CASSSGQSTYEQYF
CDR3nt: TGTGCCAGCAGTTCGGGACAAAGCACCTACGAGCAGTACTTC
j_gene: TRBJ2-7
d_gene: -
v_gene: TRBV13

CDR3aa: CASSLAGGPYGYTF
CDR3nt: TGTGCCAGCAGTTTAGCAGGGGGACCCTATGGCTACACCTTC
j_gene: TRBJ1-2
d_gene: TRBD1
v_gene: TRBV27

CDR3aa: CASSLYSSDTQYF
CDR3nt: TGTGCCAGCAGCTTGTACAGCTCAGATACGCAGTATTTT
j_gene: TRBJ2-3
d_gene: -
v_gene: TRBV5-4

CDR3aa: CASSLGGQGAEGYTF
CDR3nt: TGTGCCAGCAGCTTGGGAGGACAGGGGGCGGAAGGCTACACCTTC
j_gene: TRBJ1-2
d_gene: TRBD1
v_gene: TRBV5-6

CDR3aa: CSVSSGTSGYLSYEQYF
CDR3nt: TGCAGCGTTAGTAGCGGGACTAGCGGGTACCTCTCCTACGAGCAGTACTTC
j_gene: TRBJ2-7
d_gene: TRBD2
v_gene: TRBV29-1